One sample yielded the 8 T cell receptor beta chains listed below, sequenced in a study of blood T cells in healthy people across ages (dated by TCRdb to 2015 to 2017). Receptors were amplified or captured by 5' RACE. Reads for this sample came from an Illumina HiSeq 2500. The second PCR ran for roughly 7 to 12 cycles and used a J-beta primer mix along with a sample-barcoded 5' primer. TCRdb reran the public reads through fastp at Q25 and MiXCR, keeping productive beta chains. Rows are unified per CDR3 protein, each entry keeping the most common DNA and genes. For this sample there are roughly 650,000 distinct CDR3 sequences; about 30% appear just once. The ten largest clones capture roughly 14% of the sample. The sequenced sample consisted of blood. All receptors derive from a woman aged 80 or over in good health. Donor details come from another sample of the same person, matched by shared clones.

This clonotype was observed once. Being one base from a much bigger clone, this may be a read error. The chain links TRBV13 to TRBJ2-5, with TRBD1 matching over 7 bases. CDR3 length: 16 residues. CDR1 is PRHDT and CDR2 is FYEKMQ in the germline V gene (reference sequence). The J segment lost 0 bases and the V segment lost 2 bases, leaving 6 bases of the junction unmatched. The CDR3 DNA is TGTGCCAGCAGCTTAAACAGGGGATTGGACCAAGAGACCCAGTACTTC. Translated: CASSLNRGLDQETQYF.

The chain combines TRBV29-1 with TRBJ1-2, with a possible D match to TRBD1 (6 bases). The V end was cut by 1 base, the J end by 2 bases, with 11 bases between. Germline V CDR1 and CDR2: SQVTM, ANQGSEA. CDR3 length equals 14 residues. CDR3 in DNA: TGCAGCGTTGAAGGGCGGGGGCGCAACTATGGCTACACCTTC. Its translation is CSVEGRGRNYGYTF. The full variable domain, rest sourced from reference TRBV29-1 and TRBJ1-2, is SAVISQKPSRDICQRGTSLTIQCQVDSQVTMMFWYRQQPGQSLTLIATANQGSEATYESGFVIDKFPISRPNLTFSTLTVSNMSPEDSSIYLCSVEGRGRNYGYTFGSGTRLTVV.

This clonotype was counted only a few times. The chain joins TRBV29-1 to TRBJ2-5; tentative D call: TRBD2 (7 bases). In germline, CDR1 is SQVTM, CDR2 ANQGSEA. The V end was cut by 5 bases, the J end by 5 bases, with 15 bases between. The CDR3 is 13 amino acids. The CDR3 spells CSVYGGAGETQYF. CDR3 coding DNA: TGCAGCGTTTATGGGGGGGCCGGGGAGACCCAGTACTTC.

This clonotype was counted a few times. The chain joins TRBV9 to TRBJ2-2; D not resolved. V was cut by 1 base and J by 1 base, with 8 bases left in between. The CDR3 consists of 15 residues. Germline assignment: CDR1 SGDLS and CDR2 YYNGEE. CDR3 in amino acids: CASSVFGGNTGELFF. For the CDR3, the DNA is TGTGCCAGCAGCGTATTCGGCGGGAACACCGGGGAGCTGTTTTTT.

This clonotype was found a few times. The rearrangement uses TRBV9 and TRBJ2-2, with 8 nucleotides matching TRBD1. V was pared by 0 bases and J by 5 bases, with 3 bases of the junction left unmatched. The germline V gene has CDR1 SGDLS and CDR2 YYNGEE. CDR3 length: 15 amino acids. DNA for the CDR3: TGTGCCAGCAGCGTAGTCCAGGGGGCTACCGGGGAGCTGTTTTTT. The encoded protein is CASSVVQGATGELFF. The full variable domain, with the rest looked up from reference TRBV9 and TRBJ2-2, is DSGVTQTPKHLITATGQRVTLRCSPRSGDLSVYWYQQSLDQGLQFLIQYYNGEERAKGNILERFSAQQFPDLHSELNLSSLELGDSALYFCASSVVQGATGELFFGEGSRLTVL.

As regards this clonotype: A clone one base away is much larger, so this may be a read error. The chain combines TRBV7-3 with TRBJ1-1; 8 nucleotides agree with TRBD1. Per the germline V gene, CDR1 is SGHTA and CDR2 is FQGTGA. The CDR3 consists of 14 residues. The DNA of the CDR3 is TGTGCCGGCAGCCCGGGACAGGCGAACACTGAAGCTTTCTTT. Protein product: CAGSPGQANTEAFF.

This clonotype was recorded a few times. Given a much more abundant clone one base away, this may be a read error. This chain connects TRBV4-3 to TRBJ2-3; the D is unclear. The CDR3 length is 14 residues. Germline-derived CDR1 and CDR2 are LGHNA and YSLEER. Trimming cost V 4 bases and J 0 bases, with 8 bases left between them. The CDR3 sequence: CASSRSVSTDTQYF. The CDR3 coding sequence is TGCGCCAGCAGCCGGTCGGTTAGCACAGATACGCAGTATTTT.

As concerns this clonotype: This may come from a read error, since a much larger clone is one base off. The chain employs TRBV2 and TRBJ2-1; D gene uncertain. The end of the DNA fits TRBJ2-7 better, so the J call may be wrong. From germline, CDR1 is SNHLY and CDR2 FYNNEI. This CDR3 is 15 amino acids long. The CDR3 bases are TGTGCCAGCAGTACGAGAAGAAGCTCCTACAATGAGCAGTACTTC. Protein product: CASSTRRSSYNEQYF.